A selection of T cell receptor beta chains follows, all from one sample in a study of T cell repertoires in cytomegalovirus infection. No antigen is known for these receptors. From the reads, TCRdb called clonotypes with MiXCR, one entry per CDR3 protein. The table includes 370,000 or so distinct CDR3 sequences, roughly a third detected once. The specimen was cultured PBMCs, collected from culture after CMV antigen stimulation. Receptors originate from a human donor in good health (CMV status not recorded). Some clones in this sample may be carry-over from other donors' samples. The CDR3 runs from the conserved cysteine through the conserved F or W. The D gene is left open where the match is weak. Rows give clone size only sometimes, using once, few, many, or a class for an expanded clone.

D	size	V	J	CDR3	DNA
TRBD2	.	TRBV10-3	TRBJ2-3	CAISWTSGSRDTQYF	TGTGCCATCAGTTGGACTAGCGGGAGTAGGGATACGCAGTATTTT
TRBD2	.	TRBV6-5	TRBJ2-1	CASSYSKGGRYNEQFF	TGTGCCAGCAGTTACTCGAAGGGCGGGAGGTACAATGAGCAGTTCTTC
.	.	TRBV10-3	TRBJ2-1	CAISPPGDEQFF	TGTGCCATCAGTCCCCCCGGGGATGAGCAGTTCTTC
.	.	TRBV7-9	TRBJ2-3	CASTLPTSTDTQYF	TGTGCCAGCACGCTACCCACGTCCACAGATACGCAGTATTTT
TRBD2	.	TRBV19	TRBJ2-3	CASNLIAGGLTDTQYF	TGTGCCAGTAATCTAATAGCGGGAGGGCTTACAGATACGCAGTATTTT
TRBD2	.	TRBV19	TRBJ2-1	CASSIGRIPPNEQFF	TGTGCCAGTAGTATCGGGAGGATTCCCCCCAATGAGCAGTTCTTC
.	few	TRBV27	TRBJ1-2	CATRESGRGANYGYTF	TGTGCCACCAGGGAAAGTGGTCGGGGGGCTAACTATGGCTACACCTTC
.	.	TRBV19	TRBJ2-1	CASSIDRASGSYNEQFF	TGTGCCAGTAGTATAGATCGGGCGAGCGGTTCCTACAATGAGCAGTTCTTC
TRBD2	.	TRBV15	TRBJ2-3	CATSRDLAGVVDTQYF	TGTGCCACCAGCAGAGATTTAGCGGGAGTCGTTGATACGCAGTATTTT
.	.	TRBV11-2	TRBJ2-5	CASRRPGTKETQYF	TGTGCCAGCAGACGGCCCGGGACCAAGGAGACCCAGTACTTC
.	.	TRBV20-1	TRBJ2-5	CSARDGGSGQETQYF	TGCAGTGCTAGAGATGGAGGGTCGGGGCAAGAGACCCAGTACTTC
.	few	TRBV6-5	TRBJ1-2	CASSYSRDLHANYGYTF	TGTGCCAGCAGTTATAGTCGGGACCTACATGCTAATTATGGCTACACCTTC
.	.	TRBV18	TRBJ1-6	CASSPKTPGANSPLHF	TGTGCCAGCTCACCGAAGACACCAGGGGCAAATTCACCCCTCCACTTT
.	few	TRBV27	TRBJ2-1	CASSLLVGDEQFF	TGTGCCAGCAGTTTACTAGTCGGGGATGAGCAGTTCTTC
.	once	TRBV19	TRBJ2-3	CASSSRPQGTDTQYF	TGTGCCAGTAGCTCCCGCCCCCAGGGGACAGATACGCAGTATTTT
.	.	TRBV28	TRBJ2-2	CASTITTSGTGELFF	TGTGCCAGCACCATAACAACCTCGGGGACCGGGGAGCTGTTTTTT
.	few	TRBV5-1	TRBJ2-1	CASSLAGDPMEFF	TGCGCCAGCAGCTTGGCAGGGGACCCCATGGAGTTCTTC
.	many	TRBV7-8	TRBJ1-6	CASSARTPFDNSPLHF	TGTGCCAGCAGCGCCCGGACCCCCTTTGATAATTCACCCCTCCACTTT
.	.	TRBV7-2	TRBJ1-2	CASSHDSFYGYTF	TGTGCCAGCAGTCATGACAGTTTCTATGGCTACACCTTC
TRBD1	.	TRBV12-3/TRBV12-4	TRBJ1-2	CASSLPGQSYGYTF	TGTGCCAGCAGTCTTCCGGGACAGAGCTATGGCTACACCTTC
.	few	TRBV7-8	TRBJ1-4	CASSRDLGEKLFF	TGTGCCAGCAGCCGGGACTTGGGCGAAAAACTGTTTTTT
.	.	TRBV7-2	TRBJ2-7	CASSPTPPRRGSYEQYF	TGTGCCAGCAGCCCAACTCCCCCTCGGCGGGGATCCTACGAGCAGTACTTC
.	.	TRBV7-2	TRBJ1-1	CASSPRRSEAFF	TGTGCCAGCAGCCCCCGACGCAGTGAAGCTTTCTTT
TRBD2	many	TRBV7-6	TRBJ2-1	CASSSRTSGIWFNEQFF	TGTGCCAGCAGCTCAAGGACTAGCGGGATTTGGTTCAATGAGCAGTTCTTC
.	.	TRBV7-3	TRBJ2-1	CASSFSDYNEQFF	TGTGCCAGCAGCTTCTCAGACTACAATGAGCAGTTCTTC
.	many	TRBV7-2	TRBJ2-7	CASSLIRNYEQYF	TGTGCCAGCAGCTTAATCCGGAACTACGAGCAGTACTTC
TRBD2	.	TRBV30	TRBJ2-1	CATTPSGSPDEQFF	TGTGCCACCACCCCTAGCGGGAGTCCCGATGAGCAGTTCTTC
.	few	TRBV25-1	TRBJ1-1	CASSEHTGLNTEAFF	TGTGCCAGCAGTGAACATACAGGGCTGAACACTGAAGCTTTCTTT